This T cell receptor gamma chain is drawn from a study of gamma-delta chains in newborns, infants, children. Study at large: Microbial exposure reportedly drives polyclonal innate γδ T cell expansion after birth.

With CATT, TCRdb re-called clones from the reads. The data contain approximately 600 gamma-chain clones, about 41% of them singletons. The junction had 3 bases not matched to a gene; V was cut back by 1 base and J by 6 bases. The CDR3 runs to 16 residues. The germline gives CDR1 GITISATS, CDR2 ISYDGTV (reference sequence). By sample fraction, this clone is large. Other nucleotide sequences from this sample produce the same CDR3. The V call is TRGV9, the J call TRGJP. The J gene, absent from TCRdb, was called here by matching the DNA to germline. Sequencing input: blood. This TCR was sampled from a child who was a newborn, infant or young child, either healthy, febrile or measles-vaccinated (not recorded which). The CDR3 loop reads CALWEVRELGKKIKVF. The CDR3, as DNA: TGTGCCTTGTGGGAGGTTAGAGAGTTGGGCAAAAAAATCAAGGTATTT.